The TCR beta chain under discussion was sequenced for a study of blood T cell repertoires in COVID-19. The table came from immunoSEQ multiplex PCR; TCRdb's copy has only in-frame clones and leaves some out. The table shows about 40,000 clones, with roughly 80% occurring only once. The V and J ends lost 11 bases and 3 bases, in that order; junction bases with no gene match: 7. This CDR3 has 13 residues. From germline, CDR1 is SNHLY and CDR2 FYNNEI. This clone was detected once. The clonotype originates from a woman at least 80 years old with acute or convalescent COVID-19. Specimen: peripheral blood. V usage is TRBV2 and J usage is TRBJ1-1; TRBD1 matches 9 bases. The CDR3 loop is CAGGQGPDTEAFF. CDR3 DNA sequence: TGTGCCGGCGGACAGGGGCCGGACACTGAAGCTTTCTTT.